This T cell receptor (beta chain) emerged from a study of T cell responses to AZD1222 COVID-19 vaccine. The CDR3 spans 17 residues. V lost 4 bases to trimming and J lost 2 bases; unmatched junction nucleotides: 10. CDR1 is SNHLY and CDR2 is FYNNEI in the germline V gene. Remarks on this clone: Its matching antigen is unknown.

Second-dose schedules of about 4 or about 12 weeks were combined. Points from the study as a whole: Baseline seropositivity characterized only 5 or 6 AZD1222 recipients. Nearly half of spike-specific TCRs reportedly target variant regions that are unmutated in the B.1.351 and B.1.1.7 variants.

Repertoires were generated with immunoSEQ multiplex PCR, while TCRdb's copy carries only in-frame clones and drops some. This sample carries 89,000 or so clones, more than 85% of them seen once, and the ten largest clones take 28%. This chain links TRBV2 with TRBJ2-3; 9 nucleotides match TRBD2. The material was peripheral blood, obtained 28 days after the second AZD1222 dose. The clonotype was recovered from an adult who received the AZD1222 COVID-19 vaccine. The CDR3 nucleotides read TGTGCCAGCAGTGTGGGGGCTAGCGGGGATTTCACAGATACGCAGTATTTT. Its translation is CASSVGASGDFTDTQYF.